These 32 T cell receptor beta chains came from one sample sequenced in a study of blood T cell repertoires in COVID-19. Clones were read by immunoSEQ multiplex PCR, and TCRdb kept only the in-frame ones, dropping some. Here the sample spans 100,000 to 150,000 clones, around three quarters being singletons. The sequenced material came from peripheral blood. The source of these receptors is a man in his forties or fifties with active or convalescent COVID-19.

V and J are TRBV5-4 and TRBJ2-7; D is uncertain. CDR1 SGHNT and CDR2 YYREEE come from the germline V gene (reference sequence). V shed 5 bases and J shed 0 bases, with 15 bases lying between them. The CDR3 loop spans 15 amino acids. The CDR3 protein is CASSSVDRSSYEQYF. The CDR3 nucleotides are TGTGCCAGCAGTTCGGTAGACCGGAGCTCCTACGAGCAGTACTTC.

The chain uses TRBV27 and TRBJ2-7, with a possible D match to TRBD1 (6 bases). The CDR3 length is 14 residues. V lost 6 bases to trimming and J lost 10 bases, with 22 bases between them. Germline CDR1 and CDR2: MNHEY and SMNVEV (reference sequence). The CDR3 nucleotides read TGTGCCAGCAGACGATCGACAGGAGAGTTGGAACAGTACTTC. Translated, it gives CASRRSTGELEQYF.

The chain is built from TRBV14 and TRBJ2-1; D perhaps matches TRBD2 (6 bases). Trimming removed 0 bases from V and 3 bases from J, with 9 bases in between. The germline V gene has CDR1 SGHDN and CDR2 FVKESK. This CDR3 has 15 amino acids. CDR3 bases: TGTGCCAGCAGCCAAGACTTAGCGGACTACAATGAGCAGTTCTTC. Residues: CASSQDLADYNEQFF.

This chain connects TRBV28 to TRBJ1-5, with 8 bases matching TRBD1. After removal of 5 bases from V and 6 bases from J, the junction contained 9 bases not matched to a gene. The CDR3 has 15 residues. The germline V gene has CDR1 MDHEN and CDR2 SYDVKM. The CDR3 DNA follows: TGTGCCAGCAGTCTGCCCCAGGGGGCCACTCAGCCCCAGCATTTT. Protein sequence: CASSLPQGATQPQHF.

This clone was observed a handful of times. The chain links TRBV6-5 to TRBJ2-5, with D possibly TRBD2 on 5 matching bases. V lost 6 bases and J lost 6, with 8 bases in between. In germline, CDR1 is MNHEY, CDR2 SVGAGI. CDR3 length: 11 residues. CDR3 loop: CASRTGKTQYF. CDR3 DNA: TGTGCCAGCAGGACGGGAAAGACCCAGTACTTC.

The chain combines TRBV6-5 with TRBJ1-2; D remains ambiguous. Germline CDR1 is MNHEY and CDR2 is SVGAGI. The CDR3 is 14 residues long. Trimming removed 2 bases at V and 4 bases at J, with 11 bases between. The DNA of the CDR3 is TGTGCCAGCAGTTACATCCCCACGGGCTATGGCTACACCTTC. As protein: CASSYIPTGYGYTF.

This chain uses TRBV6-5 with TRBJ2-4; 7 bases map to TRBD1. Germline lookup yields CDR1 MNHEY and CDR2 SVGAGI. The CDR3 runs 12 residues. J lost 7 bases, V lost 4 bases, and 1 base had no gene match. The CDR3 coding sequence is TGTGCCAGCAGTTCGACAGGGAACATTCAGTACTTC. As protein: CASSSTGNIQYF.

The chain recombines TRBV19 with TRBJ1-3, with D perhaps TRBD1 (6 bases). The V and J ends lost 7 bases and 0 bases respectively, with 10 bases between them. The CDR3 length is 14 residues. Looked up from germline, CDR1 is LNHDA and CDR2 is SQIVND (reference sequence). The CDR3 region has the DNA TGTGCCAGTATCATGACAGGCTCTGGAAACACCATATATTTT. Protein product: CASIMTGSGNTIYF. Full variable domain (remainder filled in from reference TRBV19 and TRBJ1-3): DGGITQSPKYLFRKEGQNVTLSCEQNLNHDAMYWYRQDPGQGLRLIYYSQIVNDFQKGDIAEGYSVSREKKESFPLTVTSAQKNPTAFYLCASIMTGSGNTIYFGEGSWLTVV.

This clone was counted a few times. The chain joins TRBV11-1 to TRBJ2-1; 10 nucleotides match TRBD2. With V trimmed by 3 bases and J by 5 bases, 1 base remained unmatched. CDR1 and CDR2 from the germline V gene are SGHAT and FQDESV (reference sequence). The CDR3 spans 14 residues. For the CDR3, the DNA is TGTGCCAGCAGCTTCCTAGCGGGAGACAATGAGCAGTTCTTC. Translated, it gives CASSFLAGDNEQFF.

The CDR3 spells CASSETANTEAFF. The CDR3 DNA reads as TGTGCCAGCAGCGAGACAGCCAACACTGAAGCTTTCTTT. The chain recombines TRBV7-2 with TRBJ1-1; D may be TRBD1 (5 bases). V lost 5 bases and J lost 2, with 9 bases in between. The CDR3 covers 13 residues. Per the germline V gene, CDR1 is SGHTA and CDR2 is FQGNSA.

In DNA, the CDR3 is TGTGCCAGCAGTTCTCCGGACAGGGGGCGATCACCCCTCCACTTT. Residues: CASSSPDRGRSPLHF. The chain is built from TRBV2 and TRBJ1-6, with 11 bases aligning to TRBD1. Germline trimming cut 5 bases from V and 10 bases from J; bases unmatched to any gene: 7. Germline values: CDR1 SNHLY, CDR2 FYNNEI. There are 15 residues in the CDR3.

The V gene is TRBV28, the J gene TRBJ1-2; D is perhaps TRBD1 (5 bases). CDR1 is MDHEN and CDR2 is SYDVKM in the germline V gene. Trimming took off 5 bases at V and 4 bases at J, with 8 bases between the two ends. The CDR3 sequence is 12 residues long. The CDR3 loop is CASSQGTYGYTF. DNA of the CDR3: TGTGCCAGCAGTCAGGGTACCTATGGCTACACCTTC.

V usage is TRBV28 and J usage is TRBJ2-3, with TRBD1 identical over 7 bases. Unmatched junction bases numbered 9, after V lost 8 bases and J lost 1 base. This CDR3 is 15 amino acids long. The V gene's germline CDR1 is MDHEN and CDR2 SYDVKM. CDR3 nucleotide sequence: TGTGCCAGCCAAACCCCAGGGGGAGGCACAGATACGCAGTATTTT. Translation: CASQTPGGGTDTQYF. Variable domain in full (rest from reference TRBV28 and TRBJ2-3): DVKVTQSSRYLVKRTGEKVFLECVQDMDHENMFWYRQDPGLGLRLIYFSYDVKMKEKGDIPEGYSVSREKKERFSLILESASTNQTSMYLCASQTPGGGTDTQYFGPGTRLTVL.

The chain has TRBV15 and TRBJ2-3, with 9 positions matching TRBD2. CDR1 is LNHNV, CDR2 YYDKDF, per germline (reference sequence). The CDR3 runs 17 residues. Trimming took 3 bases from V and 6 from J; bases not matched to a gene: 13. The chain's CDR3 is CATSSSGGFSAKDTQYF. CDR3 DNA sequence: TGTGCCACCAGCAGCAGCGGGGGGTTTAGCGCCAAGGATACGCAGTATTTT.

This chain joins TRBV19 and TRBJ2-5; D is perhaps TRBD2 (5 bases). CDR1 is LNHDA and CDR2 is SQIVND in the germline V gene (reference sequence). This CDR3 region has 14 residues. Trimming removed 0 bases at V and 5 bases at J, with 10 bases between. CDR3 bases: TGTGCCAGTAGTATAGACACTAGTCGGGAGACCCAGTACTTC. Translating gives CASSIDTSRETQYF.

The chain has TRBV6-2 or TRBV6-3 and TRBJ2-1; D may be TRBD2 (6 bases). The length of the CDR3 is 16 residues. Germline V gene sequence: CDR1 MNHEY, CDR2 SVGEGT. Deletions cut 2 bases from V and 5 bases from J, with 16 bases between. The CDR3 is CASSYAPPGLNNEQFF. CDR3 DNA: TGTGCCAGCAGTTACGCCCCTCCGGGACTTAACAATGAGCAGTTCTTC.

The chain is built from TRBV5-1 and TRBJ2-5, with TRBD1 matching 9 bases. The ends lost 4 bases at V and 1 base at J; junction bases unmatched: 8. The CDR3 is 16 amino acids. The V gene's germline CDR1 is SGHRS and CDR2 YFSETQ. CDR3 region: CASSPMDRGVQETQYF. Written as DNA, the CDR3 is TGCGCCAGCAGCCCCATGGACAGGGGTGTCCAAGAGACCCAGTACTTC. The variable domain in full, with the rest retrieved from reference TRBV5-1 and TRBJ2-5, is KAGVTQTPRYLIKTRGQQVTLSCSPISGHRSVSWYQQTPGQGLQFLFEYFSETQRNKGNFPGRFSGRQFSNSRSEMNVSTLELGDSALYLCASSPMDRGVQETQYFGPGTRLLVL.

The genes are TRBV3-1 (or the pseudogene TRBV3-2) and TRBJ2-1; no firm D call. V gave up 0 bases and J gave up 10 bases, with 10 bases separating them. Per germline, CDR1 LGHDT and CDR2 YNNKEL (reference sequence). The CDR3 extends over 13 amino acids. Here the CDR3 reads CASSQDTLTEQFF. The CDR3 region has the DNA TGTGCCAGCAGCCAAGATACGCTAACCGAGCAGTTCTTC.

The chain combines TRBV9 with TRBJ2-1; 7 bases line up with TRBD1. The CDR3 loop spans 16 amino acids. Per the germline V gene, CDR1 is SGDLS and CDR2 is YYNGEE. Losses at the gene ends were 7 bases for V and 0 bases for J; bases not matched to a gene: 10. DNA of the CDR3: TGTGCCAGCTCCCCAGGGGGAAGGAGCTCCTACAATGAGCAGTTCTTC. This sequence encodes CASSPGGRSSYNEQFF.

DNA of the CDR3: TGTGCCAGCAGCCAAAGCGGGATAGTGACCCAGTACTTC. This gives the protein CASSQSGIVTQYF. The chain uses TRBV4-2 and TRBJ2-5; 7 bases are shared with TRBD2. The CDR3 loop spans 13 amino acids. Germline values: CDR1 LGHNA, CDR2 YNFKEQ. V lost 2 bases to trimming and J lost 7 bases; unmatched junction nucleotides: 4.

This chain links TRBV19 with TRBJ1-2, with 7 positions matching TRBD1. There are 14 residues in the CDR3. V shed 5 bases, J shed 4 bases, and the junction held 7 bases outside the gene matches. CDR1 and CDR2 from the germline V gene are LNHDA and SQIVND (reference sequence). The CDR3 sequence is CASSPSTGRYGYTF. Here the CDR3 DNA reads TGTGCCAGTAGTCCCTCGACAGGGCGCTATGGCTACACCTTC.

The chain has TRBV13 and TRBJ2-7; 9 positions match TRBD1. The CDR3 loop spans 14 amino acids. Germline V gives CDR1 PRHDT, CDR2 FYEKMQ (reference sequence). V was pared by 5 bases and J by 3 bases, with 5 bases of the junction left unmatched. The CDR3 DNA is TGTGCCAGCAGCCCTCGGACAGGGGTCTACGAGCAGTACTTC. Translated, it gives CASSPRTGVYEQYF.

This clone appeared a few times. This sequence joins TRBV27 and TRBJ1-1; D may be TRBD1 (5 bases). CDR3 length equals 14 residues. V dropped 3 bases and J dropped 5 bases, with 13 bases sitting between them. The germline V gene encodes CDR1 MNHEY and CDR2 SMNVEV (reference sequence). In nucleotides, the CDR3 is TGTGCCAGCAGTTTGTGGGAGGGGAGGACTGAAGCTTTCTTT. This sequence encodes CASSLWEGRTEAFF.

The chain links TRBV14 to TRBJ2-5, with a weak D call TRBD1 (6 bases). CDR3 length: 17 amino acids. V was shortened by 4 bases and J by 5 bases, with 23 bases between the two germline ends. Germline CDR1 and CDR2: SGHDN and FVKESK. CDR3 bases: TGTGCCAGCAGCCCCGACCCAAGAGTGGCAGGGGAGGAGACCCAGTACTTC. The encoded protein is CASSPDPRVAGEETQYF.

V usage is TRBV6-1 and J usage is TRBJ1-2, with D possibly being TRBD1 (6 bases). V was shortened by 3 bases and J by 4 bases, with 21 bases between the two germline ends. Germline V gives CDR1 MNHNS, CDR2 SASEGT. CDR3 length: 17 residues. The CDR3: CASSDASSSGVIYGYTF. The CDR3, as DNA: TGTGCCAGCAGTGATGCGTCATCTTCAGGGGTCATCTATGGCTACACCTTC.

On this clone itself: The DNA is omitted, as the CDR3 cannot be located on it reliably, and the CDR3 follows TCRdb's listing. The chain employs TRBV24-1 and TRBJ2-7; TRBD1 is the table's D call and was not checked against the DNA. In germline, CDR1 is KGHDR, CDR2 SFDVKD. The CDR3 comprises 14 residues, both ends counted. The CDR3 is CATSSSGQGIEQYF.

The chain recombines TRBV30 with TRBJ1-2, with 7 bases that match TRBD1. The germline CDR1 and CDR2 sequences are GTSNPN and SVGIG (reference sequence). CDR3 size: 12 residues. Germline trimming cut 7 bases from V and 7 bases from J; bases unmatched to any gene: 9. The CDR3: CAFYRGVGGYTF. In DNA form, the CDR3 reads TGTGCCTTTTACAGGGGAGTAGGTGGCTACACCTTC.

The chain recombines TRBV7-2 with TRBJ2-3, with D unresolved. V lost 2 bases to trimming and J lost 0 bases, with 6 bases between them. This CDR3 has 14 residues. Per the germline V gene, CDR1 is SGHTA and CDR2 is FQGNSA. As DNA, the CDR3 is TGTGCCAGCAGCTTATCACTGAGCACAGATACGCAGTATTTT. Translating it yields CASSLSLSTDTQYF.

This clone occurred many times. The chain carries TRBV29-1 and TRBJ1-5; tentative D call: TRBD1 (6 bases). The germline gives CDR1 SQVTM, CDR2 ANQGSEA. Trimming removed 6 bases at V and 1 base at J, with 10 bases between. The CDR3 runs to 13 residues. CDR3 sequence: CSVRRGSNQPQHF. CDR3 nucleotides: TGCAGCGTACGAAGGGGGAGCAATCAGCCCCAGCATTTT. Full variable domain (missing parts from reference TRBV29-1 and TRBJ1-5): SAVISQKPSRDICQRGTSLTIQCQVDSQVTMMFWYRQQPGQSLTLIATANQGSEATYESGFVIDKFPISRPNLTFSTLTVSNMSPEDSSIYLCSVRRGSNQPQHFGDGTRLSIL.

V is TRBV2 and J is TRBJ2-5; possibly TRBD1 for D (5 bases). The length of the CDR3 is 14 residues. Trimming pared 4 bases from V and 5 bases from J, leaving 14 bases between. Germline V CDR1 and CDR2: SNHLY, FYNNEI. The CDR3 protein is CASSGGRVTETQYF. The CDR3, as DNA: TGTGCCAGCAGTGGAGGCAGGGTCACGGAGACCCAGTACTTC.

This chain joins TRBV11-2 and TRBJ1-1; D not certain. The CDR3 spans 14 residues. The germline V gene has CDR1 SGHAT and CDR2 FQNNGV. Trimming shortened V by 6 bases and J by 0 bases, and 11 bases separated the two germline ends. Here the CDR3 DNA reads TGTGCCAGCAGTTGGGAGGGAATGAACACTGAAGCTTTCTTT. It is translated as CASSWEGMNTEAFF. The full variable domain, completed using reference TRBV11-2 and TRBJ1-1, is EAGVAQSPRYKIIEKRQSVAFWCNPISGHATLYWYQQILGQGPKLLIQFQNNGVVDDSQLPKDRFSAERLKGVDSTLKIQPAKLEDSAVYLCASSWEGMNTEAFFGQGTRLTVV.

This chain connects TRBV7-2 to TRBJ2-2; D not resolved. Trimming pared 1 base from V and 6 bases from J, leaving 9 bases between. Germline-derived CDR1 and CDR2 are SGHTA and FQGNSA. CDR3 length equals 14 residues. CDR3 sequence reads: CASSLDPGSGELFF. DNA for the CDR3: TGTGCCAGCAGCTTAGACCCTGGCTCCGGGGAGCTGTTTTTT.